The clone carrying this T cell receptor beta chain has only one observation. Authors' data handling: Amplifying reference gene primers gave estimates of nucleated cell counts. Sequencing was performed with immunoSEQ multiplex PCR; in TCRdb, only in-frame clones are kept and a portion is missing. For V, J and clone size, that table is used; D and trimming come from the DNA. Of about 130,000 clones detected, 84% appear once; the ten largest clones hold more than 10%. Trimming removed 5 bases at V and 8 bases at J, with 10 bases between. There are 11 residues in the CDR3. The germline gives CDR1 DFQATT, CDR2 SNEGSKA (reference sequence). This sample was included in a study of blood T cell repertoires in COVID-19. At the level of the study: Sites across the United States, Italy and Spain contributed samples from acute and convalescent COVID-19. T cells, B-cell-depleted T cells, or PBMCs provided the cDNA or gDNA that served as material.

What was sequenced was peripheral blood. The V call is TRBV20-1, the J call TRBJ2-1; TRBD1 is a possible D gene (5 bases). This clonotype originated in a woman aged 60-70 years with acute or convalescent COVID-19. CDR3 DNA sequence: TGCAGTGCTTTTGACAGCTATGAGCAGTTCTTC. Translated: CSAFDSYEQFF.